The entry below describes one T cell receptor (beta chain). Its specificity is unknown. This CDR3 is built from 15 residues. Germline CDR1 reads KGHSH; CDR2 reads LQKENI. The V and J ends lost 6 bases and 4 bases respectively, with 19 bases between them. This record belongs to a study of beta chain features in type 1 diabetes. Study-wide results and caveats: There were fewer insertions and more deletions at the VDJ junctions of type 1 diabetes patients. Naive, central memory and Treg TCRB repertoires seemed to resemble each other more closely in patients than they did in healthy donors.

Expressed TCRB transcripts were sequenced, since all the RNA that had been isolated was reverse transcribed. TCRdb's table, derived via immunoSEQ multiplex PCR, lists solely in-frame clones and lacks some. The data contain about 930,000 clones, roughly 16% of them seen just once; the ten biggest clones take up around 0.02%. What was sequenced was naive CD4+ T cells from blood. The chain couples TRBV18 to TRBJ2-7; possible D gene TRBD2, 5 bases. The receptor's source is a woman in her late teens or twenties in good health. The CDR3 region is CASSGGPRVGYEQYF. CDR3 nucleotides: TGTGCCAGCTCCGGAGGCCCCCGAGTAGGTTACGAGCAGTACTTC.